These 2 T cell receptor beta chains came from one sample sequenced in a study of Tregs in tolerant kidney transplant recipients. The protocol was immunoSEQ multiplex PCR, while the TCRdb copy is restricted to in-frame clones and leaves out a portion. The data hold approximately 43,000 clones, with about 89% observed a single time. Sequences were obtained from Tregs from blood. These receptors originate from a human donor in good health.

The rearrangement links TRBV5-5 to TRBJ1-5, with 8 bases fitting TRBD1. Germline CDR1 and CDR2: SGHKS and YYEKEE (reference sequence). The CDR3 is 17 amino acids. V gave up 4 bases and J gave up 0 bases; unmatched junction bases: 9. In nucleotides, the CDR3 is TGTGCCAGCAGCCCTGGACAGGGTGGCTATAGCAATCAGCCCCAGCATTTT. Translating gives CASSPGQGGYSNQPQHF. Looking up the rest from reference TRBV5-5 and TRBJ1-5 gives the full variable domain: DAGVTQSPTHLIKTRGQQVTLRCSPISGHKSVSWYQQVLGQGPQFIFQYYEKEERGRGNFPDRFSARQFPNYSSELNVNALLLGDSALYLCASSPGQGGYSNQPQHFGDGTRLSIL.

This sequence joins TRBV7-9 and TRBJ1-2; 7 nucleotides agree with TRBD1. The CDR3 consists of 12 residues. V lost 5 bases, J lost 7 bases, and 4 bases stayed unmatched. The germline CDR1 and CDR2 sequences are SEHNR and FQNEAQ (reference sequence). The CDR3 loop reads CASSQGDRGYTF. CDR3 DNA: TGTGCCAGCAGCCAGGGGGATCGTGGCTACACCTTC.